This TCR beta chain came from a study of blood T cells in healthy people across ages (dated by TCRdb to the mid-2010s). For the wider study: Template switching captured roughly one uniquely barcoded TCR beta cDNA molecule per two T cells in model experiments. To avoid experimental bias, donors of different ages were spread randomly across the sequencing lanes. For two donors (one aged 18 to 30 and one aged 80 or older), the study analyzed two additional independent replicas of 1 million unique cDNA reads from the same blood draw. Age-related changes in TCR beta repertoire diversity were measured in the study by deep sequencing normalized with unique cDNA molecular identifiers. The donors were divided into four age groups: young (average around 15 years), middle-aged (about 41), aged (approximately 62) and long-lived (around 87). Summary of the overall study and its limitations: Conclusive comparison of naive and antigen-experienced compartments was prevented by the profiling of bulk unsorted PBMCs. Because donor CMV infection status was unknown, age-related changes in expanded clonotypes were potentially confounded. There was a strong correlation between observed TCR beta diversity and the percentage of naive T cells measured by flow cytometry. Estimates of total diversity based on one million sequenced T cells were regarded as lower bounds and as underestimates. Compared with the aged group, the long-lived group had more naive CD4+ T cells, fewer expanded clones and increased TCR diversity, suggesting age selection. As age increased, observed TCR beta diversity per million T cells dropped in a roughly linear way, and a significant reduction was already evident by age approximately 40.

CDR1 and CDR2 (MGHRA, YSYEKL) derive from the germline V gene. At the junction V is shortened by 1 base and J by 7 bases, with 10 bases in between. The CDR3, cysteine through phenylalanine, is 13 amino acids long. Only the CDR3 part of the read is kept: 39 bases, read in frame from the first base. This clonotype was picked up a small number of times. Its binding antigen is unknown. No qualities accompany the bases; no much larger clone lies one base away. The library was obtained by 5' RACE. TCRdb names Illumina HiSeq 2500 as the instrument used. A second PCR of about 6 to 11 cycles was performed with a sample-barcoded 5' primer and a J-beta primer mix. Each TCR beta cDNA molecule received a unique molecular identifier from a template-switch 5' adaptor carrying 12 random nucleotides. Each sample yielded at least 2.5 million CDR3-containing paired-end reads. The Mint cDNA synthesis kit, primed by a TRBC-specific oligonucleotide, was used to synthesize first-strand cDNA from all RNA. Following uracil-DNA glycosylase treatment, a first 18-cycle PCR with universal primers M1SS and BC2_uni_R was performed on all cDNA. The authors' analysis ran thus. For normalization, 1 million high-quality reads were randomly selected from each sample, with every read carrying a distinct molecular identifier. Instead of being binned into consensus sequences, reads with shared molecular identifiers were discarded. MiTCR, run with a Q25 quality threshold and the strictest error-elimination algorithm, handled CDR3 identification, clonotype clustering and error correction. A nonparametric unseen species model using Euler transformation provided a lower-bound estimate of total TCR beta diversity. Using fastp trimming at Q25 and MiXCR clonotype assembly, TCRdb reanalyzed the public sequencing data and kept in-frame beta chains. All rows with the same CDR3 protein become a single entry with the most common DNA and genes. TCRdb's processing, not the authors' own work, is the source of the V and J calls. The sample yields roughly 800,000 distinct CDR3 sequences; 55% to 75% were counted once. The leading ten clones occupy approximately 20% of the sample.

The donors were around 39 Caucasian individuals from Russia, aged roughly 6 to 100 years, who were systemically healthy. Ten milliliters of peripheral blood were drawn from each donor into EDTA-treated Vacutainer tubes. Ficoll-Paque density-gradient centrifugation was used to isolate PBMCs, with at least 7 million obtained per sample. Total RNA, at least 5 micrograms per sample, was extracted from PBMCs with Trizol reagent. Naive CD45RAhigh/CD27high T cell percentages were measured by flow cytometry on a PBMC aliquot from every donor. Source material: blood. The clonotype comes from a man aged 30-40 years in good health. Recombination joined TRBV4-1 with TRBJ1-1, with the identity of the D gene unclear. The DNA reads as follows: TGCGCCAGCAGCCAAGGAATGATTGATGAAGCTTTCTTT. Its translation reads: CASSQGMIDEAFF.